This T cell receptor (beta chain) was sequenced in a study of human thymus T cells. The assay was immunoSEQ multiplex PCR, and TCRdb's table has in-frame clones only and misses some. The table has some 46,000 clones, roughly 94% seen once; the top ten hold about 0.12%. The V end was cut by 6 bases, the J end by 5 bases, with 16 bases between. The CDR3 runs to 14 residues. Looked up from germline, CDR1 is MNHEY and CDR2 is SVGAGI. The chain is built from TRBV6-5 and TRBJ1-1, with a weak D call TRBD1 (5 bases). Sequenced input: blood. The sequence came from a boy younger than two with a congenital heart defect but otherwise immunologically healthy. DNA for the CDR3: TGTGCCAGCAGCCCCGGAGTGCGGGGGACTGAAGCTTTCTTT. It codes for CASSPGVRGTEAFF.